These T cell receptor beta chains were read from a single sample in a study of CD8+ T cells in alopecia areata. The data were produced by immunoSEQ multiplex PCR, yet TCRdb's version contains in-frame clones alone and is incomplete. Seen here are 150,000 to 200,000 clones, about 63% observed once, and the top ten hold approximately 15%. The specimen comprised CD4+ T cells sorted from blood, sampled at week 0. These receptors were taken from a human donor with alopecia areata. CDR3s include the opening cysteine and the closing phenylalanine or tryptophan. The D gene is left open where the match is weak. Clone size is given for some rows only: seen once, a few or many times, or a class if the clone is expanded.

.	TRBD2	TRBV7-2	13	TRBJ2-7	TGTGCCAGCAGCTCTAGCGGATACTACGAGCAGTACTTC	CASSSSGYYEQYF
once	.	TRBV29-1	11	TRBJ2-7	TGCAGCGTTGTCTTATCCTACGAGCAGTACTTC	CSVVLSYEQYF
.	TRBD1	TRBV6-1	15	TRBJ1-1	TGTGCCAGCAGTAAGACAGGGATTTTGAACACTGAAGCTTTCTTT	CASSKTGILNTEAFF
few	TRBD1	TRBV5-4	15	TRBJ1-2	TGTGCCAGCAGCACCCCAACTGCGGGACAGGGCTTCGAGACCTTC	CASSTPTAGQGFETF
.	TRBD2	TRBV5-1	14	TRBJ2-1	TGCGCCAGCAGCTCTAGCGGGGGGAACAATGAGCAGTTCTTC	CASSSSGGNNEQFF
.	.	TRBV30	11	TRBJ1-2	TGTGCCTGGCGGAAGGAATATGGCTACACCTTC	CAWRKEYGYTF
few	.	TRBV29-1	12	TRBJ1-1	TGCAGCGCTGCCGGACGGGACACTGAAGCTTTCTTT	CSAAGRDTEAFF
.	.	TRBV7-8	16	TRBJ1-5	TGTGCCAGCAGCTTAGAAAGGGGGGGCTATGATCAGCCCCAGCATTTT	CASSLERGGYDQPQHF
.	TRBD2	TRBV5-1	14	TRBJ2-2	TGCGCCAGCACCTTGTCTGCGGGGGTTCGGGAGCTGTTTTTT	CASTLSAGVRELFF
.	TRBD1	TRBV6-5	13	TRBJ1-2	TGTGCCAGCAGCCGGACAGGGTTATATGGCTACACCTTC	CASSRTGLYGYTF
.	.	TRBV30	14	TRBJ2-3	TGTGCCCTGGATCGTGGCAGGCTCACAGATACGCAGTATTTT	CALDRGRLTDTQYF
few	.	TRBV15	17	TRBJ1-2	TGTGCCACCAGCAGAGGTCGGCAGGAAGAACTAGCTTATGGCTACACCTTC	CATSRGRQEELAYGYTF
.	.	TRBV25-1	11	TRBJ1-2	TGTGCCAGCAGTGAGGGGGTTGGCTACACCTTC	CASSEGVGYTF
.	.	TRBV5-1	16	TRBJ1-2	TGCGCCAGCAGCTTGGGGTCCACCGGGGTCCCTTATGGCTACACCTTC	CASSLGSTGVPYGYTF
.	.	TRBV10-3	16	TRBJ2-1	TGTGCCATCAGTGACAGAGAAGGGGGTTCCTACAATGAGCAGTTCTTC	CAISDREGGSYNEQFF
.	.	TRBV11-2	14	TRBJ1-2	TGTGCCAGCAGCTTAGAGGCAGGGACATATGGCTACACCTTC	CASSLEAGTYGYTF
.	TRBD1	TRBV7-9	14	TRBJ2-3	TGTGCCAGCAGCTTGGGACAGAACACAGATACGCAGTATTTT	CASSLGQNTDTQYF
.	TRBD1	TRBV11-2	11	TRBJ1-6	TGTGCCAGCAGCTTAGGGACAGGACTCCACTTT	CASSLGTGLHF
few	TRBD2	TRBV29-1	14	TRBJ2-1	TGCAGCGTCGATTCTAGCGGGGTTTACAATGAGCAGTTCTTC	CSVDSSGVYNEQFF
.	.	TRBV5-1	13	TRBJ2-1	TGCGCCAGCAGCCCGACAAGTAACAATGAGCAGTTCTTC	CASSPTSNNEQFF
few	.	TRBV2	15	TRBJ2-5	TGTGCCAGCAGTGAAGCGAACCAGGGGCTGGAGACCCAGTACTTC	CASSEANQGLETQYF
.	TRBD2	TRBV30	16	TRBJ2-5	TGTGCCTGGAGTGTCCTAGCGGGGGGCCCCCAAGAGACCCAGTACTTC	CAWSVLAGGPQETQYF
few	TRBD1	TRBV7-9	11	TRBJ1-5	TGTGCCGCAGGGGGAAATCAGCCCCAGCATTTT	CAAGGNQPQHF
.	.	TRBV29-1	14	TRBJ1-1	TGCAGCGTTGAAGCCGGGGGGGTCAACACTGAAGCTTTCTTT	CSVEAGGVNTEAFF
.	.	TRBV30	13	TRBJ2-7	TGTGCCTGGAGTCGGGACATCGCCTACGAGCAGTACTTC	CAWSRDIAYEQYF
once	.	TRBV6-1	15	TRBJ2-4	TGTGCCAGCAGTGGCCAGGGTGGCCTCTCGTCAATTCAGTACTTC	CASSGQGGLSSIQYF
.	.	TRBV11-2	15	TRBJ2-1	TGTGCCAGCAGCTGGACGGGTGGCTCCTACAATGAGCAGTTCTTC	CASSWTGGSYNEQFF
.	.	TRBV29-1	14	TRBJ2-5	TGCAGCGCCCGAGGGCGGCGGCTACAAGAGACCCAGTACTTC	CSARGRRLQETQYF
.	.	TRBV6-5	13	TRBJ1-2	TGTGCCAGCAGTTACCTTGGGGGGCGAGGCTACACCTTC	CASSYLGGRGYTF
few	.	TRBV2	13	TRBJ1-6	TGTGCCAGCAGTGATGTAAATAATTCACCCCTCCACTTT	CASSDVNNSPLHF
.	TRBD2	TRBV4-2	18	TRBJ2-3	TGTGCCAGCAGCCGGACTAGCGGGGGAGAAACTAGCACAGATACGCAGTATTTT	CASSRTSGGETSTDTQYF
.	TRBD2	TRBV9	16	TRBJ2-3	TGTGCCAGCAGCGTAGGGTTTGCGGGGGGGCCGGATACGCAGTATTTT	CASSVGFAGGPDTQYF
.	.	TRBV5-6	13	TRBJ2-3	TGTGCCAGCAGCTTGCGTCTACCCAATACGCAGTATTTT	CASSLRLPNTQYF
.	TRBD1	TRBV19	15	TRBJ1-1	TGTGCCAGTACCCCCGGGACAGGGGAAAGGACTGAAGCTTTCTTT	CASTPGTGERTEAFF
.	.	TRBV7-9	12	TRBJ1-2	TGTGCCAGCAGCGTATCAGTTGGGGAGAACACCTTC	CASSVSVGENTF
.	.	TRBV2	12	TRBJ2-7	TGTGCCAGCAGTGAACAGGCCTACGAGCAGTACTTC	CASSEQAYEQYF
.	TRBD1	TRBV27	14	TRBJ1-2	TGTGCCAGCAGTTTAGACAGGGCACGCTATGGCTACACCTTC	CASSLDRARYGYTF
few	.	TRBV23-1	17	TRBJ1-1	TGCGCCAGCAGTCAATCGATGGGCAGGCGTTCAAACACTGAAGCTTTCTTT	CASSQSMGRRSNTEAFF
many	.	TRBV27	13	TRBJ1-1	TGTGCCAGCAAAGCTGGTGGCAGGGCGAGGGCTTTCTTT	CASKAGGRARAFF
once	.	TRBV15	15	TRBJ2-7	TGTGCCACCAGCAGACCCATTGGGATCACCTACGAGCAGTACTTC	CATSRPIGITYEQYF
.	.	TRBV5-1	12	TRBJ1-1	TGCGCCAGCAGCTTACAGGGCACTGAAGCTTTCTTT	CASSLQGTEAFF
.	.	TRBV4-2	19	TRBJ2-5	TGTGCCAGCAGCCAAGGAAGGGTTTTGCGGGGGTCAGGGGGAGAGACCCAGTACTTC	CASSQGRVLRGSGGETQYF
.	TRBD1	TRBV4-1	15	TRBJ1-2	TGCGCCAGCAGCCAAGACGACAGGGACAACTATGGCTACACCTTC	CASSQDDRDNYGYTF
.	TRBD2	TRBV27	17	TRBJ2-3	TGTGCCAGCAGCACCCGACGGACTAGCGGAACCACAGATACGCAGTATTTT	CASSTRRTSGTTDTQYF
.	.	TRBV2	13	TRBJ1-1	TGTGCCAGCAGTGAATCAGGGAACACTGAAGCTTTCTTT	CASSESGNTEAFF
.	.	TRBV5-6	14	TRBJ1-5	TGTGCCAGCACCCGTGGGGGCGGCAATCAGCCCCAGCATTTT	CASTRGGGNQPQHF
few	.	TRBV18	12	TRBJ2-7	TGTGCCAGCTCCCTCAATCGGGACGAGCAGTACTTC	CASSLNRDEQYF
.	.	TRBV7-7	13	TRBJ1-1	TGTGCTAGCAGCCCCGACATTTCCACTGAAGCTTTCTTT	CASSPDISTEAFF
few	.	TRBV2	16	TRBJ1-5	TGTGCCAGCAGTGCCCAGCGTTCTCAGGGTTACCAGCCCCAGCATTTT	CASSAQRSQGYQPQHF
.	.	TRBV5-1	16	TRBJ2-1	TGCGCCAGCAGCATGTTCTCGGGGGTGACTGGCAATGAGCAGTTCTTC	CASSMFSGVTGNEQFF
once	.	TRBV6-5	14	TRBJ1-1	TGTGCCAGCATGTCCCCCTTTCCGAACACTGAAGCTTTCTTT	CASMSPFPNTEAFF
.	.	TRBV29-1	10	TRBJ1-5	TGCAGCGTAGATGATCAGCCCCAGCATTTT	CSVDDQPQHF